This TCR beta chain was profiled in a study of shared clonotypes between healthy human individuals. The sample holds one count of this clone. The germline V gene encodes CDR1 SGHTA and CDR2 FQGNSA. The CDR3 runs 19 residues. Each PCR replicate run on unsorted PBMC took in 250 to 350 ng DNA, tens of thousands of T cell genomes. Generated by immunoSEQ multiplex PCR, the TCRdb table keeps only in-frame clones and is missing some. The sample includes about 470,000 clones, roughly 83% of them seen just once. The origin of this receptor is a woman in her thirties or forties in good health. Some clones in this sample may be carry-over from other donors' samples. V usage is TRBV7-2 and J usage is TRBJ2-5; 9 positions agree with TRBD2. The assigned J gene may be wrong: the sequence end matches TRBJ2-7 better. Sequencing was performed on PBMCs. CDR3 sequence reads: CASSLEGGAGGMSGYEQYF. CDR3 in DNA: TGTGCCAGCAGCTTAGAAGGCGGAGCGGGAGGAATGAGTGGCTACGAGCAGTACTTC.